This T cell receptor beta chain came from a study of T-cell reconstitution after alpha-beta-depleted transplantation in children. Study outcomes and limitations: Reportedly, roughly two months post-transplant, alpha-beta T cells arose from several hundred expanded graft clones.

The V end lost 0 bases, the J end lost 3 bases, and 15 bases lay between the germline ends. The CDR3 totals 15 residues. Germline CDR1 DFQATT, CDR2 SNEGSKA (reference sequence). Remarks on this clonotype: Its antigen is as yet unknown.

This sample's TCRbeta library carried unique molecular identifier barcodes. TCRdb fed the PCR reads into MiXCR, producing one record per CDR3 protein. Of over 150,000 distinct CDR3 sequences in the sample, around 7% were seen once. The receptor was derived from a boy between 2 and 10 years old with acute lymphoblastic leukemia, due to receive a stem cell transplant. This sequence joins TRBV20-1 and TRBJ2-7; D is possibly TRBD1 (5 bases). Material: PBMCs, obtained before TCRalphabeta/CD19-depleted stem cell transplant. DNA of the CDR3: TGCAGTGCTAGAGATCGGCAGGGTACCATCTACGAGCAGTACTTC. Protein product: CSARDRQGTIYEQYF.